This is a list of T cell receptor beta chains from one sample in a study of response to subunit inactivated influenza vaccine. TCRdb redid the calling of the RT-PCR reads with MiXCR, one entry per CDR3 protein. The profile shows about 800,000 distinct CDR3 sequences, 21% of them singletons. The source was PBMCs from blood, collected more than 4 days after vaccination. These receptors originate from a man in his fifties or sixties who received an inactivated influenza vaccine. The CDR3 runs from the conserved cysteine through the conserved F or W. A D gene is named only where the DNA matches it firmly. Not all rows give a size; the values are once, few, many and, for expanded clones, a class.

. | TRBJ2-3 | TRBD2 | TRBV12-3/TRBV12-4 | TGTGCCAGCAATCGCGGGACTAGCGGGGGGAGGATAGATACGCAGTATTTT | CASNRGTSGGRIDTQYF
many | TRBJ2-1 | . | TRBV7-6 | TGTGCCAGCAGCTTAGTTCTAGTAAGTTCCTACAATGAGCAGTTCTTC | CASSLVLVSSYNEQFF
. | TRBJ2-3 | TRBD1 | TRBV5-1 | TGCGCCAGCAGCTCCGATCGCACAGGGGGCAGGGATACGCAGTATTTT | CASSSDRTGGRDTQYF
. | TRBJ2-7 | TRBD2 | TRBV4-1 | TGCGCCAGCAGCCGATCTAGCGGGGGCCCCTACGAGCAGTACTTC | CASSRSSGGPYEQYF
. | TRBJ2-1 | TRBD2 | TRBV4-3 | TGCGCCAGCAGCCAAGATCCCCTAGCGGGCTCCTACAATGAGCAGTTCTTC | CASSQDPLAGSYNEQFF
. | TRBJ2-2 | . | TRBV12-3/TRBV12-4 | TGTGCCAGCAGTTTAGGGACTGTCCTCGCAGAGCTGTTTTTT | CASSLGTVLAELFF
. | TRBJ2-3 | . | TRBV6-2/TRBV6-3 | TGTGCCAGCAGCAACCCCTGGCCAGATACGCAGTATTTT | CASSNPWPDTQYF
. | TRBJ2-3 | . | TRBV7-3 | TGTGCCAGCAGCTCAGGGGTGTATTCGACAGATACGCAGTATTTT | CASSSGVYSTDTQYF
. | TRBJ2-3 | . | TRBV19 | TGTGCCAGTAGTAAGGTCAGGGGTTGGTCAGATACGCAGTATTTT | CASSKVRGWSDTQYF
. | TRBJ1-6 | . | TRBV10-3 | TGTGCCATCAGTGAGGGCACAGGAGTTTCACCCCTCCACTTT | CAISEGTGVSPLHF
few | TRBJ2-1 | . | TRBV27 | TGTGCCAGCAGTTTGGAGAGGGGATACAATGAGCAGTTCTTC | CASSLERGYNEQFF
. | TRBJ2-3 | . | TRBV19 | TGTGCCAGTAGTATACCGGGCCTCGGAGGTACGCAGTATTTT | CASSIPGLGGTQYF
. | TRBJ2-7 | . | TRBV6-2/TRBV6-3 | TGTGCCAGCATACCTGGCCCGGCAATCTACGAGCAGTACTTC | CASIPGPAIYEQYF
. | TRBJ2-6 | TRBD1 | TRBV9 | TGTGCCAGCAGCGTTCCCAGGACAGGTTCTGGGGCCAACGTCCTGACTTTC | CASSVPRTGSGANVLTF
. | TRBJ2-3 | . | TRBV7-2 | TGTGCCAGCAGCTTAGCTCCCCTTTTGGCATCCAGCACAGATACGCAGTATTTT | CASSLAPLLASSTDTQYF
many | TRBJ2-7 | . | TRBV7-2 | TGTGCCAGCAGCTTAGCCCGGACCAGTTACGAGCAGTACTTC | CASSLARTSYEQYF
few | TRBJ1-1 | . | TRBV20-1 | TGCAGTGCTAGAAAGGGATCCATGAACACTGAAGCTTTCTTT | CSARKGSMNTEAFF
. | TRBJ2-3 | TRBD1 | TRBV20-1 | TGCAGTGCTAGAGATCTTTCGACAGGGTTTATGGATACGCAGTATTTT | CSARDLSTGFMDTQYF
few | TRBJ2-7 | TRBD1 | TRBV6-2/TRBV6-3 | TGTGCCAGCAGGGACCCTCGGGACAGCGGAACCTACGAGCAGTACTTC | CASRDPRDSGTYEQYF
. | TRBJ2-7 | . | TRBV28 | TGTGCCAGCAGTCGTGGGGAATTCTACGAGCAGTACTTC | CASSRGEFYEQYF
few | TRBJ2-1 | . | TRBV6-2/TRBV6-3 | TGTGCCAGCAAGACGACCTCCTACAATGAGCAGTTCTTC | CASKTTSYNEQFF
few | TRBJ2-7 | . | TRBV4-2 | TGTGCCAGCAGCCAAGATCCGGGGAGTGTCTACGAGCAGTACTTC | CASSQDPGSVYEQYF
. | TRBJ2-5 | . | TRBV5-1 | TGCGCCAGCAGCTTGGTGTCAGGCAACCAAGAGACCCAGTACTTC | CASSLVSGNQETQYF
. | TRBJ1-5 | TRBD1 | TRBV30 | TGTGCCTGGGCGGGACAGGGGGTCTCCAATCAGCCCCAGCATTTT | CAWAGQGVSNQPQHF
. | TRBJ2-2 | . | TRBV15 | TGTGCCACCAGCAGAGATCAAGGCTACTCTACCGGGGAGCTGTTTTTT | CATSRDQGYSTGELFF
. | TRBJ2-7 | TRBD2 | TRBV28 | TGTGCCAGCAGTTTACCCCTGGGGACTAGCGGGAGATACGAGCAGTACTTC | CASSLPLGTSGRYEQYF
. | TRBJ2-5 | . | TRBV6-6 | TGTGCCAGCAGATCCGAAGGGGAGACCCAGTACTTC | CASRSEGETQYF
. | TRBJ2-5 | . | TRBV18 | TGTGCCAGCTCACCACCCTCGGGAAAAGAGACCCAGTACTTC | CASSPPSGKETQYF
. | TRBJ1-3 | . | TRBV4-2 | TGTGCCAGCAGCCTGCGGGAGGGGGTTGGAAACACCATATATTTT | CASSLREGVGNTIYF
many | TRBJ2-7 | . | TRBV18 | TGTGCCAGCTCACCAAGTAGCAGGGGGGTCTACTACGAGCAGTACTTC | CASSPSSRGVYYEQYF
few | TRBJ2-7 | . | TRBV12-3/TRBV12-4 | TGTGCCAGCAGTTACAGGCTGGCCTCCTACGAGCAGTACTTC | CASSYRLASYEQYF
many | TRBJ1-1 | . | TRBV5-6 | TGTGCCAGCAGCTTAGGGTTCATGAACACTGAAGCTTTCTTT | CASSLGFMNTEAFF
. | TRBJ2-3 | TRBD2 | TRBV20-1 | TGCAGTGCTAGGAGGCGGGGGGCGGTGGCAGATACGCAGTATTTT | CSARRRGAVADTQYF
once | TRBJ2-2 | TRBD2 | TRBV27 | TGTGCCAGCAGTTTAGGGGGTCCGGGAGGTTACACCGGGGAGCTGTTTTTT | CASSLGGPGGYTGELFF
few | TRBJ2-1 | TRBD2 | TRBV20-1 | TGCAGTGCTAGAGATCCGACTAGCGGGAGGACCAATGAGCAGTTCTTC | CSARDPTSGRTNEQFF
. | TRBJ2-1 | TRBD2 | TRBV9 | TGTGCCAGCAGCGTAGCGGCTAGCGGGAGCCACTACAATGAGCAGTTCTTC | CASSVAASGSHYNEQFF
many | TRBJ2-7 | . | TRBV7-2 | TGTGCCAGCAGCTTAGTAGTTGGGAGTGGCGAGCAGTACTTC | CASSLVVGSGEQYF